This T cell receptor (beta chain) appears in the sequencing data of a study of blood T cells in healthy people across ages. A second PCR of roughly 7 to 11 cycles used a sample-barcoded 5' primer and a J-beta primer mix. MiXCR was run by TCRdb on the 5' RACE reads, yielding one entry per CDR3 protein. The sample includes fewer than 900,000 distinct CDR3 sequences, under 40% of them seen just once. This clonotype was detected only a few times. Its antigen remains unidentified. Overall study results and limits: Measured against age, TCR beta diversity per million T cells decreased in a roughly linear manner.

The sequenced material came from blood. This receptor was obtained from a man aged 18 to 35 in good health.

In DNA, the CDR3 is TGTGCCAGCAGCCGGGACAGGGAGGAAAAACTGTTTTTT. Protein: CASSRDREEKLFF. This chain uses TRBV7-9 with TRBJ1-4, with TRBD1 matching over 9 bases. The germline V gene encodes CDR1 SEHNR and CDR2 FQNEAQ (reference sequence). Unmatched junction bases numbered 3, after V lost 5 bases and J lost 8 bases. The CDR3 has 13 residues.